This T cell receptor (beta chain) came from a study of post-analysis software for immune sequencing data. Study-wide context: There were relapsing-remitting, secondary progressive and progressive-relapsing multiple sclerosis among the disease courses included. Broader study findings: The study found significantly lower normalized Chao1 diversity in multiple sclerosis patients than in controls. Those samples that were prepared in the same batch co-clustered strongly by F measure. TRBV segments more frequent in patients than in controls numbered roughly 5 and included TRBV5-6, TRBV5-1 and TRBV20-1.

This clonotype was seen a handful of times. Its target is unknown. Unique molecular identifiers featured in each of the TCR beta cDNA libraries. The T cell input of roughly 0.95 to 11 million gave 400,000 to 500,000 cDNA molecules. A single record per CDR3 protein comes from TCRdb applying MiXCR to the PCR reads. This table holds approximately 350,000 distinct CDR3 sequences, roughly 30% found once. The CDR3 has 14 residues. Looked up from germline, CDR1 is DFQATT and CDR2 is SNEGSKA (reference sequence). V dropped 6 bases and J dropped 4; count of bases not matched to a gene: 9. The receptor comes from a girl under 18 with multiple sclerosis. This chain joins TRBV20-1 and TRBJ1-5; 7 bases agree with TRBD1. Source material: blood. The CDR3 DNA follows: TGCAGTGCCTCTACGGACAGGTTTAATCAGCCCCAGCATTTT. This gives the protein CSASTDRFNQPQHF.